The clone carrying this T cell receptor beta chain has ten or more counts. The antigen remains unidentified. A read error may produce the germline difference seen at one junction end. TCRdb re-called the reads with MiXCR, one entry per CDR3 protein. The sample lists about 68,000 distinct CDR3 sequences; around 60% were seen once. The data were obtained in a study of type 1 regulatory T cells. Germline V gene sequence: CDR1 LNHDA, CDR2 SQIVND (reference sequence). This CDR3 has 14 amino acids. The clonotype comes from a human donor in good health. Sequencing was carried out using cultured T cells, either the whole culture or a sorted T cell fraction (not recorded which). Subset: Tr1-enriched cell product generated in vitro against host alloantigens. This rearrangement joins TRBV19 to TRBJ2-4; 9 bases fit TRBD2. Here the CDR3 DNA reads TGTGCCAGTAGAATAGGCGGGAGGGCCAACATTCAGTACTTC. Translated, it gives CASRIGGRANIQYF.